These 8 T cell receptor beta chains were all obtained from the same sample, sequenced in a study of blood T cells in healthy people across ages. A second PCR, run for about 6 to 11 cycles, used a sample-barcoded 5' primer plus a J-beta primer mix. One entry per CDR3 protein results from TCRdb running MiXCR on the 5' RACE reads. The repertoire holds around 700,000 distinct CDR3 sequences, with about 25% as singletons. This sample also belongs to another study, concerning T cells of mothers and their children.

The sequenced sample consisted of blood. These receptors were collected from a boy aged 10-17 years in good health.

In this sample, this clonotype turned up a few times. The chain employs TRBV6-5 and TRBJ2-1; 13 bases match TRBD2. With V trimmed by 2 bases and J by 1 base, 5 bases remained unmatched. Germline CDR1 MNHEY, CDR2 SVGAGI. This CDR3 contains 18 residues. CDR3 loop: CASSYRLAGGVSYNEQFF. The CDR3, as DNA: TGTGCCAGCAGTTACAGACTAGCGGGGGGCGTTTCCTACAATGAGCAGTTCTTC.

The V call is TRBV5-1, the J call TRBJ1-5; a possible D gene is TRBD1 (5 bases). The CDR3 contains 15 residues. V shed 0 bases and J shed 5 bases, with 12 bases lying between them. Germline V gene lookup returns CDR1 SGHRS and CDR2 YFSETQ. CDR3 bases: TGCGCCAGCAGCTTGGCGGGGGGGACCCATCAGCCCCAGCATTTT. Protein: CASSLAGGTHQPQHF. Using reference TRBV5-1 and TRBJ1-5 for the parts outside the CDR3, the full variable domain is KAGVTQTPRYLIKTRGQQVTLSCSPISGHRSVSWYQQTPGQGLQFLFEYFSETQRNKGNFPGRFSGRQFSNSRSEMNVSTLELGDSALYLCASSLAGGTHQPQHFGDGTRLSIL.

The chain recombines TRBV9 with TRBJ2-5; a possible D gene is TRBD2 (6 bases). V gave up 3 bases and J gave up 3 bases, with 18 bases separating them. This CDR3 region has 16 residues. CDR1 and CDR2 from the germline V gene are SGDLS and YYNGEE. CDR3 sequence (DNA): TGTGCCAGCAGCGGTTTGAGTAGCGGATACAAAGAGACCCAGTACTTC. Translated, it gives CASSGLSSGYKETQYF.

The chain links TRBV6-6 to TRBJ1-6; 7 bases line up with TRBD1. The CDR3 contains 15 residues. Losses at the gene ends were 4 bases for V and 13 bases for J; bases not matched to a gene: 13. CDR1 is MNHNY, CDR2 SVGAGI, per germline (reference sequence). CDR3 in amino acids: CASSSARDRVLPLHF. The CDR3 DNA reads TGTGCCAGCAGTTCCGCTCGAGACAGGGTCTTGCCCCTCCACTTT.

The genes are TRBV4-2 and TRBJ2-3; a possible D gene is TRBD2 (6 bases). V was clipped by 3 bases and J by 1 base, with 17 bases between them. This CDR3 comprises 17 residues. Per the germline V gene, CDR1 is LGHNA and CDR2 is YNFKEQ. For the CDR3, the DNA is TGTGCCAGCAGCCAGCAAAACGGCGGCGGGGGCACAGATACGCAGTATTTT. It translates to CASSQQNGGGGTDTQYF.

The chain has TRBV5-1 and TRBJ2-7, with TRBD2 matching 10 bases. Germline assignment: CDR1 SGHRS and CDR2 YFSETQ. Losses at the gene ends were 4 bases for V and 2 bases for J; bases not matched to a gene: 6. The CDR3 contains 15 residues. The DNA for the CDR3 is TGCGCCAGCAGCCCCCTAGCGGGAGACACCTACGAGCAGTACTTC. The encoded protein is CASSPLAGDTYEQYF.

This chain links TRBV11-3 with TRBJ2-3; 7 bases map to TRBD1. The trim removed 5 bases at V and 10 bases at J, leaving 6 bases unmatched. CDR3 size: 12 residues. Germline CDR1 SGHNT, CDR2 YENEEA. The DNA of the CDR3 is TGTGCCAGCAGCCGAATAACAGGGGCGCAGTATTTT. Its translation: CASSRITGAQYF.

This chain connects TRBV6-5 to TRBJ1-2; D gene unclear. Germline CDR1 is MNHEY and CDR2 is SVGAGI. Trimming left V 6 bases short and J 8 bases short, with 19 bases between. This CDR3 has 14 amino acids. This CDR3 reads CASSPGAGPDGYTF. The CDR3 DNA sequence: TGTGCCAGCAGCCCAGGAGCGGGCCCGGACGGCTACACCTTC.